This T cell receptor (beta chain) derives from a study of blood T cell repertoires in COVID-19 (dated by TCRdb to the early 2020s). For context, the study as a whole: The collaborator samples originated in the United States, Italy and Spain and spanned the acute and convalescent phases of COVID-19. Where available, HLA class I and class II types were taken from metadata supplied by the sample provider and were not determined by assay-based typing. The samples were drawn from the first 160 participants of the ongoing ImmuneRACE study and from some 1,300 subjects provided by 6 global collaborators. Subjects who had been exposed to COVID-19, were actively infected with it, or had recovered from it provided the deeply sampled blood TCRbeta repertoires that made up the dataset. The prospective study material was composed of cDNA or gDNA derived from T cells, B-cell-depleted T cells, or PBMCs. The sample metadata nearly always contained a de-identified subject ID, COVID-19 status, age in years and sex. The repertoires were made available in a free public database intended to serve as a resource for research on the immune response to SARS-CoV-2. The investigation overall reported the following: The amount of clinical and demographic metadata varied by source and participant and was provided uncurated.

V and J are truncated by 1 base and 4 bases respectively, leaving an intervening sequence of 9 bases. The CDR3 runs 15 residues from the cysteine to the phenylalanine. Just CDR3 DNA is preserved here, 45 bases in frame from base 1. According to the germline V gene, CDR1 reads SGDLS and CDR2 reads YYNGEE. Collaborating institutions collected whole blood in K2EDTA tubes following their own protocols. Collaborator samples were shipped for TCRbeta analysis as frozen whole blood, isolated PBMCs, or DNA extracted from either sample type. TCRbeta CDR3 regions were amplified from genomic DNA using the immunoSEQ Assay, a bias-controlled multiplex PCR. As for the original processing: Within the assay, amplification of reference gene primers was used to estimate how many nucleated cells each sample contained. To quantify the absolute abundance of each unique TCRbeta CDR3 rearrangement, sequence reads were collapsed and filtered. Productive Simpson clonality was computed per sample as the square root of Simpson's diversity index over productive rearrangements. TCRdb took this table from immuneACCESS and kept in-frame rearrangements with V and J called. Such tables lack part of the clones; where checked against another copy, unresolved V genes explain under half of the gap, and the rest is unexplained. That table gives V, J and clone size, and the DNA gave D and trimming. This sample is represented by some 60,000 clones; approximately 91% of them were singletons. The top ten constitute 1.5% to 2% of the sample.

A remark on this clone: Its antigen remains unidentified. No much larger clone exists at a distance of one base, and base qualities are not known.

Input material: peripheral blood. This TCR was sampled from a human donor in a cohort sampled during active COVID-19. Rearrangement joined TRBV9 to TRBJ2-6, with the D gene not clear enough to name. The CDR3: CASSVTSIGANVLTF. The bases are TGTGCCAGCAGCGTAACTTCGATCGGGGCCAACGTCCTGACTTTC. The CDR3, completed at both ends by the reference TRBV9 and TRBJ2-6 genes, gives the full variable domain DSGVTQTPKHLITATGQRVTLRCSPRSGDLSVYWYQQSLDQGLQFLIQYYNGEERAKGNILERFSAQQFPDLHSELNLSSLELGDSALYFCASSVTSIGANVLTFGAGSRLTVL.